Shown below are 2 T cell receptor beta chains from a single sample sequenced in a study of tumor-infiltrating lymphocytes in primary liver carcinoma. The template, about 500 ng total RNA, yielded TCR beta cDNA made with a constant-region primer. Three-round nested multiplex PCR performed with slightly modified ARM-PCR produced the TCR beta libraries. The first two PCR rounds used TRBV1-TRBV30 primers with a Cbeta primer, 10 cycles each. MiXCR, run by TCRdb on the multiplex PCR reads, gives a single entry per CDR3 protein. The sample gives about 21,000 distinct CDR3 sequences, roughly 79% of which show up once; almost 40% is in the top ten. Unsorted bulk tissue (roughly 19-31 mg) underwent RNA and DNA co-extraction. Sequenced input: liver tumor tissue from sampling region 1. As to subset: tumor region T1, superior pole. The receptors were gathered from a woman in her thirties with primary liver carcinoma and hepatitis B virus infection.

A note on this clonotype: The conserved final phenylalanine or tryptophan is absent from the CDR3, which likely points to a read error. Because the CDR3's place on the DNA is in doubt, the DNA is left out and the CDR3 is given as listed by TCRdb. The V call is TRBV6-5, the J call TRBJ2-5; the listed D gene, TRBD1, was not tested against the DNA. 13 amino acids form the CDR3, both terminal residues included. CDR1 and CDR2 from the germline V gene are MNHEY and SVGAGI. CDR3 in amino acids: CASSTDRGLSQHY.

Only one count was recorded for this clonotype. The CDR3 does not close with the conserved phenylalanine or tryptophan, likely indicating a read error. The chain links TRBV5-6 to TRBJ2-2; D remains unclear. This CDR3 is built from 15 residues. CDR1 is SGHDT and CDR2 is YYEEEE in the germline V gene. V dropped 0 bases and J dropped 9 bases, with 15 bases sitting between them. The CDR3 DNA reads as TGTGCCAGCAGCTTGGCATCCAGAGTCACAAGGGAGCTGTTTCTT. Protein: CASSLASRVTRELFL.